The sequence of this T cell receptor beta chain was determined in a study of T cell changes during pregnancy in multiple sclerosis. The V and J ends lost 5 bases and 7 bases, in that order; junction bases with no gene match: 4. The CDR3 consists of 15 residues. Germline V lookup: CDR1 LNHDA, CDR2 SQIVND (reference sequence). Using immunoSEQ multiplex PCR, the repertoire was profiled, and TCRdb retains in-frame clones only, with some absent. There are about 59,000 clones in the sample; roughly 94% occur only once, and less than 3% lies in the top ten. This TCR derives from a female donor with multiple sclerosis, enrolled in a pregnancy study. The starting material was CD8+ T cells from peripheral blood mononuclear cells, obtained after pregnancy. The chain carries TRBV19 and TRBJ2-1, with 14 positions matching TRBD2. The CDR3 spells CASSLTSGGGNEQFF. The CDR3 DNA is TGTGCCAGTAGTCTGACTAGCGGGGGGGGTAATGAGCAGTTCTTC.